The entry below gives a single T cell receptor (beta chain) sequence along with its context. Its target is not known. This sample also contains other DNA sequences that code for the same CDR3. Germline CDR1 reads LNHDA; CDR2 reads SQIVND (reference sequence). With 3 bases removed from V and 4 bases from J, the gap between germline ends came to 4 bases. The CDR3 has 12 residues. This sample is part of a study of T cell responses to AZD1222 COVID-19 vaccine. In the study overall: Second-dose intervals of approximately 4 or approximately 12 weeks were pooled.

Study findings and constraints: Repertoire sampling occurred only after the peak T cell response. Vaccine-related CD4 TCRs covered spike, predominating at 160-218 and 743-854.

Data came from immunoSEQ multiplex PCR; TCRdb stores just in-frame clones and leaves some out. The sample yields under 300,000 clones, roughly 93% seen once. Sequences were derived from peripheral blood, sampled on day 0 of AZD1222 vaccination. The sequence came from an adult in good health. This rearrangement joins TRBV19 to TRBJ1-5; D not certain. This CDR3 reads CASSIGNQPQHF. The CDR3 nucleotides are TGTGCCAGTAGTATCGGGAATCAGCCCCAGCATTTT.